This T cell receptor beta chain was captured in a study of T cells in women clearing cervical HPV infection. Study background: Case blood drawn at lesion detection; control blood after infection cleared. Study-wide points: TRBV6-7 abundance was lower in cases than controls (around 0.1% versus 0.15%).

V lost 7 bases to trimming and J lost 6 bases; unmatched junction nucleotides: 10. This CDR3 region has 16 residues. Germline lookup yields CDR1 LNHDA and CDR2 SQIVND (reference sequence). Sequencing used immunoSEQ multiplex PCR; TCRdb keeps in-frame clones, though not all of them. The sample holds under 45,000 clones. In the case of this clone: Its antigen is unknown. Read coverage stops 3 residues before the CDR3 terminus; the germline J gene supplies the remainder.

The chain employs TRBV19 and TRBJ2-1; 12 bases align to TRBD2. The TCR comes from a woman between 18 and 70 years old with a cervical HPV16 infection that either progressed to CIN3+ or cleared (not recorded which). Material for sequencing was blood buffy coat. Here the CDR3 reads CASTIALAGGPNEQFF. The sequenced CDR3 bases are TGTGCCAGTACCATAGCTCTAGCGGGAGGGCCCAATGAG.